The clone carrying this T cell receptor beta chain was recorded once. The authors' processing: Amplification from reference gene primers served as the basis for estimated nucleated cell counts. TCRdb's table, derived via immunoSEQ multiplex PCR, lists solely in-frame clones and lacks some. From that table come the V and J calls and clone size; the DNA was used to work out D and trimming. This table holds about 500,000 clones, about nine tenths found once. These data are taken from a study of blood T cell repertoires in COVID-19. Study background: Collection of acute and convalescent COVID-19 samples took place in the United States, Italy and Spain.

CDR1 SGHTA and CDR2 FQGNSA come from the germline V gene. The CDR3 sequence is 12 residues long. With 3 bases removed from V and 5 bases from J, the gap between germline ends came to 4 bases. This TCR came from a woman aged 18 to 35 who had recovered from COVID-19. The specimen sequenced was PBMCs or T cells enriched from blood (not recorded which). V gene TRBV7-2 combines with J gene TRBJ2-2, with D uncertain. The CDR3 reads CASSFSTGELFF. The CDR3 DNA reads TGTGCCAGCAGCTTTAGTACCGGGGAGCTGTTTTTT. The full variable domain, with the rest looked up from reference TRBV7-2 and TRBJ2-2, is GAGVSQSPSNKVTEKGKDVELRCDPISGHTALYWYRQSLGQGLEFLIYFQGNSAPDKSGLPSDRFSAERTGGSVSTLTIQRTQQEDSAVYLCASSFSTGELFFGEGSRLTVL.